This T cell receptor beta chain derives from a study of blood T cells in healthy people across ages. On this clonotype itself: The antigen is unknown.

Primed by a sample-barcoded 5' primer and a J-beta primer mix, a second PCR proceeded for roughly 7 to 12 cycles. MiXCR, applied by TCRdb to the 5' RACE reads, yields one record per CDR3 protein. The sample holds fewer than 800,000 distinct CDR3 sequences, around 48% seen once. The CDR3 is 18 amino acids. V shed 1 base and J 0 bases; nucleotides not matched to a gene: 12. Germline loops: CDR1 SGHTA, CDR2 FQGNSA. Study-wide points: It was held that the diversity estimates obtained from one million T cells were underestimates. Versus aged donors, long-lived donors had higher diversity and more naive CD4+ cells.

The TCR was taken from a woman aged 60-70 years in good health. This chain links TRBV7-2 with TRBJ2-7, with 7 bases lining up with TRBD2. Sequenced input: blood. The CDR3 nucleotides read TGTGCCAGCAGCTTAGTGTCTCTAGCGGAAGCACCCTCCTACGAGCAGTACTTC. Protein sequence: CASSLVSLAEAPSYEQYF.